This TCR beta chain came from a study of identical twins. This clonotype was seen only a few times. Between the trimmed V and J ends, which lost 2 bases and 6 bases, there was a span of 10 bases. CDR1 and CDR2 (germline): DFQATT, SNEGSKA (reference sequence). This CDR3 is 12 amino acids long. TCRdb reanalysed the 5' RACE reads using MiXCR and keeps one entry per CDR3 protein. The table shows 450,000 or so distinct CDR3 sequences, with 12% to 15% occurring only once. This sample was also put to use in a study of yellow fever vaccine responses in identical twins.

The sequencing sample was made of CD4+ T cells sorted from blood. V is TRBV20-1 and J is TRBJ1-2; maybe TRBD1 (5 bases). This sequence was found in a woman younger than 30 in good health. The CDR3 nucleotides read TGCAGTGCTAGATCCGGGGACGATGGCTACACCTTC. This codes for CSARSGDDGYTF.